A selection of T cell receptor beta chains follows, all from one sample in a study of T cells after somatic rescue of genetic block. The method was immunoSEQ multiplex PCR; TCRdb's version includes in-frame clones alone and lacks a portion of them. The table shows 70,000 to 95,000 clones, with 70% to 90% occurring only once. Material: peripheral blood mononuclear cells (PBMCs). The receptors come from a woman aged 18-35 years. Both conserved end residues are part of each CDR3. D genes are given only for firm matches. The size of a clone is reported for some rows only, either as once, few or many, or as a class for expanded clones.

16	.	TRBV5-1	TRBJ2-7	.	TGCGCCAGCAGCTTGGCGGTCGGCAGGGGAACCTACGAGCAGTACTTC	CASSLAVGRGTYEQYF
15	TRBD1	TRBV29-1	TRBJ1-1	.	TGCAGCGTTGGGGGAACTCGACAGGGGAGCACTGAAGCTTTCTTT	CSVGGTRQGSTEAFF
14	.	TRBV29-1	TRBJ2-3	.	TGCAGCGCCTCGCGGGGAGTTAGCACAGATACGCAGTATTTT	CSASRGVSTDTQYF
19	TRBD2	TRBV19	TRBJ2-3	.	TGTGCCAGTAGTAGGGGACGGCTTTTGAGCGGGACTAGCACAGATACGCAGTATTTT	CASSRGRLLSGTSTDTQYF
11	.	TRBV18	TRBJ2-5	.	TGTGCCAGCTCACCAGCCGAGACCCAGTACTTC	CASSPAETQYF
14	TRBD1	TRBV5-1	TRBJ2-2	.	TGCGCCAGCAGCTGGAAGGGGGCCGCCGGGGAGCTGTTTTTT	CASSWKGAAGELFF
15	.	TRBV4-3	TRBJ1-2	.	TGCGCCAGCAGCCAGGCCCTAGGGCAGAGCTATGGCTACACCTTC	CASSQALGQSYGYTF
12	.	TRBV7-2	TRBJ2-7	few	TGTGCCAGCAGCTCTGACAGGCATGAGCAGTACTTC	CASSSDRHEQYF
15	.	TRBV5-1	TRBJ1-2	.	TGCGCCAGCAGCCCATTTGACAGACTAAACTATGGCTACACCTTC	CASSPFDRLNYGYTF
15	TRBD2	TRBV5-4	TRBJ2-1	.	TGTGCCAGCAGCTTGGCGGCTAGCGGGAGGGCGAAGCAGTTCTTC	CASSLAASGRAKQFF
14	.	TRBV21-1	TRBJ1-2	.	TGTGCCAGCAGCGGCCGGGACAGACACTATGGCTACACCTTC	CASSGRDRHYGYTF
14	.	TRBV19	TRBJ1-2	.	TGTGCCAGTAGTATAGAGGGGAGACTGGGGGGCTACACCTTC	CASSIEGRLGGYTF
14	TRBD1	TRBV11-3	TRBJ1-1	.	TGTGCCAGCAGCCCCCGGACAGGGTCCACTGAAGCTTTCTTT	CASSPRTGSTEAFF
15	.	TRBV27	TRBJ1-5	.	TGTGCCAGCAGTCCCCGAACAGGGACCTATCAGCCCCAGCATTTT	CASSPRTGTYQPQHF
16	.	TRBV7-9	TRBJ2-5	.	TGTGCCAGCAGCTCGTCGGGACGGCACACCCGGGAGACCCAGTACTTC	CASSSSGRHTRETQYF
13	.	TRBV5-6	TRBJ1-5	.	TGTGCCAGCAGCTCTGGGGGGGGTCAGCCCCAGCATTTT	CASSSGGGQPQHF
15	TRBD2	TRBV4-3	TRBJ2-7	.	TGCGCCAGCAGCCAGGGGACTAGCGGGATCTACGAGCAGTACTTC	CASSQGTSGIYEQYF
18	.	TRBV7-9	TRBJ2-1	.	TGTGCCAGCAGCCCGCCCCCACAAGCGCTAAGCTCCTACAATGAGCAGTTCTTC	CASSPPPQALSSYNEQFF
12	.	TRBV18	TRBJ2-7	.	TGTGCCAGCTCACCTCAGGTTTACGAGCAGTACTTC	CASSPQVYEQYF
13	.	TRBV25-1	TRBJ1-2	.	TGTGCCAGCAATCCAGGGTGGGACTATGGCTACACCTTC	CASNPGWDYGYTF
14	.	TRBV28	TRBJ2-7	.	TGTGCCAGCACCAGTGGGGGAACCTACTACGAGCAGTACTTC	CASTSGGTYYEQYF
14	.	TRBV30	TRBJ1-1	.	TGTGCCTGGAGTGTACCGACAGGAACGAACGGGGCTTTCTTT	CAWSVPTGTNGAFF
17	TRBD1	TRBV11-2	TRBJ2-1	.	TGTGCCAGCAGCTTAGATCTAGGGGGCGCGTGGAACAATGAGCAGTTCTTC	CASSLDLGGAWNNEQFF
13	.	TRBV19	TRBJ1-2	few	TGTGCCAGTAGTCATCCTCAGGGTTTGGGCTACACCTTC	CASSHPQGLGYTF
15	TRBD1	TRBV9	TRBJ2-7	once	TGTGCCAGCAGCCCACAGGGGGCTCCCTCCTACGAGCAGTACTTC	CASSPQGAPSYEQYF
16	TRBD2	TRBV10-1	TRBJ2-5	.	TGCGCCAGCAGTGAGTACGGGACTAGCGGACAAGAGACCCAGTACTTC	CASSEYGTSGQETQYF
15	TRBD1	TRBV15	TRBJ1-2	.	TGTGCCACCAGCAGAGGGGGAGGGGGCCGATACGGCTACACCTTC	CATSRGGGGRYGYTF
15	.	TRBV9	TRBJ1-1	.	TGTGCCAGCAGCGTAGACGGGAGGGGGGACACTGAAGCTTTCTTT	CASSVDGRGDTEAFF
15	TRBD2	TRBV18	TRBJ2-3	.	TGTGCCAGCTCACCATCCGGGGGGTACACAGATACGCAGTATTTT	CASSPSGGYTDTQYF
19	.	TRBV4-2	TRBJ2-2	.	TGTGCCAGCAGCCAAGCCTCTTCTAGCGCCTATTCGAACACCGGGGAGCTGTTTTTT	CASSQASSSAYSNTGELFF
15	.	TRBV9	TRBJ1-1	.	TGTGCCAGCAGCGTAGTGGTAGGGATGAACACTGAAGCTTTCTTT	CASSVVVGMNTEAFF
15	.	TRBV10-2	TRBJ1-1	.	TGCGCCAGCAGTGAGTCGGGGGGAGCGAACACTGAAGCTTTCTTT	CASSESGGANTEAFF
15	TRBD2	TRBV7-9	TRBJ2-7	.	TGTGCCAGCAGCTTAGTAGCGGGAGCGGGATACGAGCAGTACTTC	CASSLVAGAGYEQYF
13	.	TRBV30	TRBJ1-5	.	TGTGCCTGGAGTCGACAGGGCAATCAGCCCCAGCATTTT	CAWSRQGNQPQHF
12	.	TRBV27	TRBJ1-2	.	TGTGCCAGCAGTTTAGGGGGGGCCCCCGCCACCTTC	CASSLGGAPATF
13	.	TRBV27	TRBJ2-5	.	TGTGCCAGCAGTTTGAGTGTCGTGTCGAACCAGTACTTC	CASSLSVVSNQYF
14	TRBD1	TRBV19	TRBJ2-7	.	TGTGCCAGTAGTATAAGGGACAGGGGCCACGAGCAGTACTTC	CASSIRDRGHEQYF
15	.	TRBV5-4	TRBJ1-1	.	TGTGCCAGCAGCTTGAACGGGGGAGGGAACACTGAAGCTTTCTTT	CASSLNGGGNTEAFF
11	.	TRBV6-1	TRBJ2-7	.	TGTGCCATTTTTGAGACTGGCGAGCAGTACTTC	CAIFETGEQYF
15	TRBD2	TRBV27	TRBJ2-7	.	TGTGCCAGCAGTTCCCGGGGTAGCGGGAGTTACGAGCAGTACTTC	CASSSRGSGSYEQYF